The clone carrying this T cell receptor (beta chain) was counted between two and nine times. The data were obtained in a study of identical twins' blood T cells. TCRdb called the 5' RACE reads again in MiXCR, with one record for every CDR3 protein. The data contain roughly 380,000 distinct CDR3 sequences, 28% of them seen just once; the ten biggest clones take up about 6%. Per the germline V gene, CDR1 is LGHDT and CDR2 is YNNKEL (reference sequence). The CDR3 runs to 15 residues. With V trimmed by 3 bases and J by 4 bases, 6 bases remained unmatched. This rearrangement joins TRBV3-1 to TRBJ2-7; TRBD1 matches 10 bases. The clonotype comes from a woman between 18 and 50 years old in good health. The sequenced sample was PBMCs. The CDR3 here is CASSQWGTGDYEQYF. The CDR3 nucleotides are TGTGCCAGCAGCCAGTGGGGGACAGGGGATTACGAGCAGTACTTC.